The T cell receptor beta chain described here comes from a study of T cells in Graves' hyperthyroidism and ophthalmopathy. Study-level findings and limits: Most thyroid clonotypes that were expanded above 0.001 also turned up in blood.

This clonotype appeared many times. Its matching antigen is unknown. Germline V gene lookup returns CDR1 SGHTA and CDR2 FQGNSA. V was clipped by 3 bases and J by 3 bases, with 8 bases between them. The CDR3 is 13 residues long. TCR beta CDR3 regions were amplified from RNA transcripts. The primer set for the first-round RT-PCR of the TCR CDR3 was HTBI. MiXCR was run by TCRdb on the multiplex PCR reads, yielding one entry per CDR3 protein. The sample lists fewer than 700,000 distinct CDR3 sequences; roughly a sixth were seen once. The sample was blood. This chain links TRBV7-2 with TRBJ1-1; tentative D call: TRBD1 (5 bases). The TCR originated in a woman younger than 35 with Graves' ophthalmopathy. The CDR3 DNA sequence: TGTGCCAGCAGCTTCGGGACGGACACTGAAGCTTTCTTT. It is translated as CASSFGTDTEAFF.